This T cell receptor beta chain appears in the sequencing data of a study of T cells after yellow fever vaccination. Study outcomes and limitations: CD4 and CD8 compartments shared a small share of clonotypes, likely from convergent recombination.

A universal primer site and UMIs were added as TCR cDNA was made by 5'RACE template switching. MiXCR, applied by TCRdb to the 5' RACE reads, yields one record per CDR3 protein. The sample lists around 310,000 distinct CDR3 sequences, 4% occurring once. Trimming at V came to 0 bases and at J to 3 bases, leaving 7 bases not matched to a gene. This CDR3 is 16 amino acids long. The germline V gene has CDR1 LNHNV and CDR2 YYDKDF (reference sequence). This clonotype showed up many times. The antigen remains undetermined. This rearrangement joins TRBV15 to TRBJ2-5, with TRBD1 matching over 7 bases. This sequence originates from a man younger than 30 who received the YFV17D yellow fever vaccine. The sequenced sample was PBMCs, obtained 5 days after the yellow fever booster vaccination. CDR3 DNA: TGTGCCACCAGCAGAGATCCGGGACAGCCAAAAGAGACCCAGTACTTC. It translates to CATSRDPGQPKETQYF.